This note documents a single T cell receptor beta chain sequence. The antigen remains unidentified. Germline V CDR1 and CDR2: LNHDA, SQIVND (reference sequence). The trim removed 5 bases at V and 2 bases at J, leaving 4 bases unmatched. The length of the CDR3 is 15 residues. This sample is part of a study of cytomegalovirus exposure and HLA in healthy donors. Whole-study context: The roughly 110 validation repertoires were reported in a later analysis to have been generated on the same platform as the 666 first-cohort repertoires.

Study-level findings and limits: The study labeled fewer than 200 TCR beta chains cytomegalovirus-associated.

The method was immunoSEQ multiplex PCR; TCRdb's version includes in-frame clones alone and lacks a portion of them. Here the sample spans about 330,000 clones, roughly 88% being singletons. This receptor was identified in a woman aged 18 to 35 in good health and CMV-seronegative. The chain links TRBV19 to TRBJ1-2; TRBD1 matches 11 bases. Sequences were obtained from PBMCs. The CDR3 spells CASSRRDRGNYGYTF. The DNA of the CDR3 is TGTGCCAGTAGTCGCCGGGACAGGGGGAACTATGGCTACACCTTC. Based on the CDR3 plus reference TRBV19 and TRBJ1-2, the full variable domain is DGGITQSPKYLFRKEGQNVTLSCEQNLNHDAMYWYRQDPGQGLRLIYYSQIVNDFQKGDIAEGYSVSREKKESFPLTVTSAQKNPTAFYLCASSRRDRGNYGYTFGSGTRLTVV.